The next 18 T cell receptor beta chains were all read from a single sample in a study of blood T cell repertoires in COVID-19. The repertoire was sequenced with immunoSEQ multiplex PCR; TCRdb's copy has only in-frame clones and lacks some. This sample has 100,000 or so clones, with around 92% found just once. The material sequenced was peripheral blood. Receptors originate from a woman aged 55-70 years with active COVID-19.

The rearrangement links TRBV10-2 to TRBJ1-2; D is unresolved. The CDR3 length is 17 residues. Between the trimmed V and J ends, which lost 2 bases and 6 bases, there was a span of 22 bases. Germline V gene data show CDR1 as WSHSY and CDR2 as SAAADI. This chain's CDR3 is CASSEGDVAVAWNGYTF. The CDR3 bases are TGCGCCAGCAGTGAGGGTGACGTCGCGGTCGCATGGAATGGCTACACCTTC.

The CDR3 DNA sequence: TGTGCCACCAGTGATTTCGCGGGAGGCACCGGGGAGCTGTTTTTT. It is translated as CATSDFAGGTGELFF. The chain uses TRBV24-1 and TRBJ2-2; TRBD2 matches at 8 bases. The length of the CDR3 is 15 residues. The ends lost 1 base at V and 4 bases at J; junction bases unmatched: 1. In germline, CDR1 is KGHDR, CDR2 SFDVKD.

CDR3 loop: CAISEQGHNSPLHF. The DNA for the CDR3 is TGTGCCATCAGTGAACAGGGGCATAATTCACCCCTCCACTTT. The chain is built from TRBV10-3 and TRBJ1-6; TRBD1 agrees at 7 bases. The V gene end was trimmed by 3 bases and the J gene end by 5 bases; junction bases not matched to a gene: 1. Germline loops: CDR1 ENHRY, CDR2 SYGVKD. This CDR3 has 14 amino acids.

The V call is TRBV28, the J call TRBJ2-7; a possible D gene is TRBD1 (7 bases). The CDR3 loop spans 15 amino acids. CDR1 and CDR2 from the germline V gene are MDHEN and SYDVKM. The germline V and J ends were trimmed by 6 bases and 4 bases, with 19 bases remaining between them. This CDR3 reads CASRAQGRIRYEQYF. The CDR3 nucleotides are TGTGCCAGCAGGGCACAGGGGAGGATTCGATACGAGCAGTACTTC.

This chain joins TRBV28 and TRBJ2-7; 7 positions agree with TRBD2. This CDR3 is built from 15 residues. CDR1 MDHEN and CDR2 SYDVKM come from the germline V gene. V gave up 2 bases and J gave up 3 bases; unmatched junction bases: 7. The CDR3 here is CASSLERGVIYEQYF. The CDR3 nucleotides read TGTGCCAGCAGTTTAGAACGGGGGGTTATCTACGAGCAGTACTTC.

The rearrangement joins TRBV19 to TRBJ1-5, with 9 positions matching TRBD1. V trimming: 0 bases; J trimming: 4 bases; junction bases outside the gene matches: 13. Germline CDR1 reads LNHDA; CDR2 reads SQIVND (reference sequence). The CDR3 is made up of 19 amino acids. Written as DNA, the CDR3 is TGTGCCAGTAGTATAGATCTGAACAGGGGGCATTTAGATAATCAGCCCCAGCATTTT. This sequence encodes CASSIDLNRGHLDNQPQHF.

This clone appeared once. CDR3 sequence (DNA): TGTGCCAGCAGTCGTGGAGGTGGCTACGAGCAGTACTTC. This codes for CASSRGGGYEQYF. The V and J genes are TRBV28 and TRBJ2-7, with D tentatively TRBD2 (5 bases). Trimming removed 5 bases at V and 3 bases at J, with 11 bases between. CDR1 MDHEN and CDR2 SYDVKM come from the germline V gene. This CDR3 has 13 amino acids.

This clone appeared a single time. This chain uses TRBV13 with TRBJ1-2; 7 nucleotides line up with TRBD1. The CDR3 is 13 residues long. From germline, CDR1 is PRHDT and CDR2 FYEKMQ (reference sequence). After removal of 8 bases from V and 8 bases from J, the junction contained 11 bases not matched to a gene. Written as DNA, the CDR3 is TGTGCCAGCGCCTCCTCGTACAGGGGCGGCTACACCTTC. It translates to CASASSYRGGYTF.

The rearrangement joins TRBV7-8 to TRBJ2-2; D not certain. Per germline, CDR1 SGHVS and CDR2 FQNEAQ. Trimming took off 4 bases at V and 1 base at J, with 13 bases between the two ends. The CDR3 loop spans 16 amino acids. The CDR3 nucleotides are TGTGCCAGCAGCTCGCCTCTTTTCGGGAACACCGGGGAGCTGTTTTTT. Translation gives CASSSPLFGNTGELFF.

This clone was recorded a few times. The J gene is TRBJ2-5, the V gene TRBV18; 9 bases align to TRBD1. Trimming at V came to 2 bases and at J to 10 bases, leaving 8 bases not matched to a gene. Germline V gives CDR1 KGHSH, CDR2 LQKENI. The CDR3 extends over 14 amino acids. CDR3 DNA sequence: TGTGCCAGCTCACCAGGGACAGGGCGTGAAGTCCAGTACTTC. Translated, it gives CASSPGTGREVQYF.

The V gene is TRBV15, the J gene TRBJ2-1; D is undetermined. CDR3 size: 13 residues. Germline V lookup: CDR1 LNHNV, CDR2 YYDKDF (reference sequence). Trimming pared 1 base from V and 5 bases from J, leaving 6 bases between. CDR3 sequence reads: CATSRGPNNEQFF. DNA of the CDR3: TGTGCCACCAGCAGAGGTCCTAACAATGAGCAGTTCTTC. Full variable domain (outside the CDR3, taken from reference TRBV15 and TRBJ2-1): DAMVIQNPRYQVTQFGKPVTLSCSQTLNHNVMYWYQQKSSQAPKLLFHYYDKDFNNEADTPDNFQSRRPNTSFCFLDIRSPGLGDTAMYLCATSRGPNNEQFFGPGTRLTVL.

CDR3 amino acids: CASSNSLAGASYEQYF. CDR3 sequence (DNA): TGTGCCAGCAGCAACAGCCTAGCGGGAGCTTCCTACGAGCAGTACTTC. This chain links TRBV13 with TRBJ2-7; 10 nucleotides line up with TRBD2. This CDR3 spans 16 amino acids. The ends lost 5 bases at V and 1 base at J; junction bases unmatched: 8. CDR1 and CDR2 (germline): PRHDT, FYEKMQ (reference sequence).

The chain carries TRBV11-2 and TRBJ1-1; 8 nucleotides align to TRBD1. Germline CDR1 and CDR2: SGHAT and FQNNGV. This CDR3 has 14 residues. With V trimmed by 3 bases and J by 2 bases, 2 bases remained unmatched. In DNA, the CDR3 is TGTGCCAGCAGCTTGGGACAGGTAAACACTGAAGCTTTCTTT. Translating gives CASSLGQVNTEAFF.

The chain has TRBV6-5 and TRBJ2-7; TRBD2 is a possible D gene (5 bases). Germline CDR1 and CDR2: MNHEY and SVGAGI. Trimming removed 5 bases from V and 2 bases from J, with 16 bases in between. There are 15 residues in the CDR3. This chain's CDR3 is CASSQETGNPYEQYF. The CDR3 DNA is TGTGCCAGCAGTCAGGAAACCGGGAATCCCTACGAGCAGTACTTC.

The CDR3 spells CASSFFGTFANYGYTF. CDR3 coding DNA: TGTGCCAGCAGCTTTTTCGGGACATTCGCCAACTATGGCTACACCTTC. J is TRBJ1-2 and V is TRBV5-4, with TRBD1 as a possible D gene (6 bases). The CDR3 has 16 residues. V was cut by 2 bases and J by 2 bases, with 16 bases left in between. Looked up from germline, CDR1 is SGHNT and CDR2 is YYREEE (reference sequence).

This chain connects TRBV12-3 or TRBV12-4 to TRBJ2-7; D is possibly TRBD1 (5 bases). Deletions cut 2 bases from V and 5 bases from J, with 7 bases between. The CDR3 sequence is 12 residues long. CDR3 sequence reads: CASSLRRDEQYF. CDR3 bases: TGTGCCAGCAGTTTACGCAGGGACGAGCAGTACTTC.

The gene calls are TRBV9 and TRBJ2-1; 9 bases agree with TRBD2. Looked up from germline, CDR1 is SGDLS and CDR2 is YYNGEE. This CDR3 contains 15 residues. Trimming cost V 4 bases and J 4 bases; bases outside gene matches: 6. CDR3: CASSPGLARYNEQFF. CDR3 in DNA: TGTGCCAGCAGCCCCGGACTAGCGCGGTACAATGAGCAGTTCTTC.

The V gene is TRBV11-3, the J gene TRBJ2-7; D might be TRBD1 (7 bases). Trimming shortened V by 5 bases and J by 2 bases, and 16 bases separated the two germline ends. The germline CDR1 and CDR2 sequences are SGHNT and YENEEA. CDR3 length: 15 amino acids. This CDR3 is CASSPSQGGPYEQYF. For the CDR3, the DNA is TGTGCCAGCAGCCCTAGCCAGGGGGGACCCTACGAGCAGTACTTC.